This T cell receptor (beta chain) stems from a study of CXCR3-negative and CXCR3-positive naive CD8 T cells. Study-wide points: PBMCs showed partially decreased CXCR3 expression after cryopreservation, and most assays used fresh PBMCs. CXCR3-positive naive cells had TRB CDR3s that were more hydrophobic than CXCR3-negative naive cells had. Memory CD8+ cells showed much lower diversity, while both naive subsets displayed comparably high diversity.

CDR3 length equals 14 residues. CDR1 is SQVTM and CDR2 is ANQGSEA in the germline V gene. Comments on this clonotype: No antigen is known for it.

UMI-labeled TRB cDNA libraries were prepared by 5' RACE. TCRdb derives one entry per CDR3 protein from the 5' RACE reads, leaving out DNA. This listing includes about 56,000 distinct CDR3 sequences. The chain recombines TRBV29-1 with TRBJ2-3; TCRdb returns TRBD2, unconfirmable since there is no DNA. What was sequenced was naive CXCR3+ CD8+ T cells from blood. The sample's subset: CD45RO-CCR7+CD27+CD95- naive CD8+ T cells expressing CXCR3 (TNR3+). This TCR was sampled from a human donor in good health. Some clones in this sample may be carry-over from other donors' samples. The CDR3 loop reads CSVEEGLSTDTQYF.